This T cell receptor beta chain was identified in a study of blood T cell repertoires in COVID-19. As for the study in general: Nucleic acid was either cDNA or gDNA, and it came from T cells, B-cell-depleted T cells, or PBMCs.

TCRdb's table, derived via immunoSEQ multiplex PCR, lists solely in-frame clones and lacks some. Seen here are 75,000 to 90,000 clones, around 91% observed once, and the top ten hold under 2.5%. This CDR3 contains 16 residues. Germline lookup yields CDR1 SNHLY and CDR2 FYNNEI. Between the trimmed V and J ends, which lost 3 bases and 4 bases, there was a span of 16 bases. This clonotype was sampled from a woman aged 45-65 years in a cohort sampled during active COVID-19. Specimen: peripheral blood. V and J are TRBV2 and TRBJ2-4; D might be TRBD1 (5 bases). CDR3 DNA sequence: TGTGCCAGCAGTGATGTTGTCAGACAGAAGAAAAACATTCAGTACTTC. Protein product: CASSDVVRQKKNIQYF. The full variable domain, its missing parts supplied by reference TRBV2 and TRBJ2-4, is EPEVTQTPSHQVTQMGQEVILRCVPISNHLYFYWYRQILGQKVEFLVSFYNNEISEKSEIFDDQFSVERPDGSNFTLKIRSTKLEDSAMYFCASSDVVRQKKNIQYFGAGTRLSVL.